This T cell receptor beta chain appears in the sequencing data of a study of T cell responses to AZD1222 COVID-19 vaccine. Across the study: Pooled in the analysis were second doses at about 4 or about 12 weeks.

Here immunoSEQ multiplex PCR was the method, and the copy in TCRdb shows in-frame clones only, minus some. The sample includes almost 35,000 clones, roughly 89% of them seen just once. In germline, CDR1 is SGHRS, CDR2 YFSETQ. The CDR3 is 15 amino acids. The V segment lost 1 base and the J segment 0 bases; nucleotides outside the gene matches: 3. The rearrangement uses TRBV5-1 and TRBJ2-7; TRBD1 agrees at 8 bases. The material was peripheral blood, obtained on day 0 of AZD1222 vaccination. The TCR comes from an adult in good health. The CDR3 DNA sequence: TGCGCCAGCAGCTTGCGGGGGACAGGCTCCTACGAGCAGTACTTC. It translates to CASSLRGTGSYEQYF.